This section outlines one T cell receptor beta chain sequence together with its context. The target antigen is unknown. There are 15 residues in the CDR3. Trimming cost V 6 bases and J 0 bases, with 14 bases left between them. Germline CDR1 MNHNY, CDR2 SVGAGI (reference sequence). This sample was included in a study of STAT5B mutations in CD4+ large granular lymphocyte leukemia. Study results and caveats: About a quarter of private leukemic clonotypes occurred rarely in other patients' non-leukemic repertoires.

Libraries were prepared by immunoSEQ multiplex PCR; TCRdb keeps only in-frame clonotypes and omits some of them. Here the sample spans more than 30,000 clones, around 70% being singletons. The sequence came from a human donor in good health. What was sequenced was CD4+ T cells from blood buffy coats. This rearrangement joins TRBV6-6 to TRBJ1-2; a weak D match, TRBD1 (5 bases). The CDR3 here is CASRQTGGTNYGYTF. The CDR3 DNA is TGTGCCAGCAGGCAGACGGGGGGAACTAACTATGGCTACACCTTC.